The text below deals with one TCR beta chain. Its target is unknown. The source of the sample is a study of cytomegalovirus exposure and HLA in healthy donors. Study results and caveats: The study found most TCR sequences rare, yet found some public TCRs in many donors. Reported results showed that the classifier diagnosed cytomegalovirus status with high specificity and sensitivity. Through in vitro validation, a few CMV-associated chains were shown to be specific for CMV antigens.

The CDR3 contains 12 residues. Germline-derived CDR1 and CDR2 are MNHNS and SASEGT. Trimming left V 7 bases short and J 0 bases short, with 7 bases between. Vbeta (60) and Jbeta (13) primers were used in the PCR. The method was immunoSEQ multiplex PCR; TCRdb's version includes in-frame clones alone and lacks a portion of them. This sample carries around 150,000 clones, approximately 81% of them seen once, and the ten largest clones take more than 2%. This receptor was taken from a man younger than 35 in good health and CMV-seropositive. The chain is built from TRBV6-1 and TRBJ2-7; D gene unclear. The specimen sequenced was PBMCs. As DNA, the CDR3 is TGTGCCAGCACGAGAGTCTCCTACGAGCAGTACTTC. This gives the protein CASTRVSYEQYF.